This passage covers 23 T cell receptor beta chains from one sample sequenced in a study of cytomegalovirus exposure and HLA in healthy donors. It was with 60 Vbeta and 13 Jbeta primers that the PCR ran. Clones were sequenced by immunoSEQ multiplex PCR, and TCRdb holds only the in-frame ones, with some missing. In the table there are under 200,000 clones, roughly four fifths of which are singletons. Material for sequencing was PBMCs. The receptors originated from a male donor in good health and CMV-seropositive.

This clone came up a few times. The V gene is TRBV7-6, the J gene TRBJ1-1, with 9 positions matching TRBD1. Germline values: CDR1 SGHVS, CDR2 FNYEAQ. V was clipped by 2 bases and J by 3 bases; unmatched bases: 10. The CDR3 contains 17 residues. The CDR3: CASSLMGTGTLHTEAFF. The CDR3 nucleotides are TGTGCCAGCAGCTTAATGGGGACAGGGACGTTGCACACTGAAGCTTTCTTT.

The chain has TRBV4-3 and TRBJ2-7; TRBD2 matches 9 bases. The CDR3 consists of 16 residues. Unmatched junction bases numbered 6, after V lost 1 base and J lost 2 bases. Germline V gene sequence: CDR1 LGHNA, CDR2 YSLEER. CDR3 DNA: TGCGCCAGCAGCCAAGCTAGGAGCGGGGGGACCTACGAGCAGTACTTC. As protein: CASSQARSGGTYEQYF.

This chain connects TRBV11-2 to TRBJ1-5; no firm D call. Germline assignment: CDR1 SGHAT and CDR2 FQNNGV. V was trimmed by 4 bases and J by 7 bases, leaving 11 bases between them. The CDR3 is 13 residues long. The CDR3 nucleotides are TGTGCCAGCAGCTATGAAGTTGGCCAGCCCCAGCATTTT. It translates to CASSYEVGQPQHF.

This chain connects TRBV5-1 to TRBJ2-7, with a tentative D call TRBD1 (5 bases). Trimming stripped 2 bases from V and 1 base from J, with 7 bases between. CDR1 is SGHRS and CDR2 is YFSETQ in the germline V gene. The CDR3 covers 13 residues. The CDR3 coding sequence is TGCGCCAGCAGCTTTGACAGTTCCTACGAGCAGTACTTC. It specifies CASSFDSSYEQYF.

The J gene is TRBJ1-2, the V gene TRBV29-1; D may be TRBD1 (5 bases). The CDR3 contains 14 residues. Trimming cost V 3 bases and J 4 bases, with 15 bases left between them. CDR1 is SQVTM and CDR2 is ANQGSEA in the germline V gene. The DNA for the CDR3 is TGCAGCGTTGAGGTGGGGCACCGAATCTATGGCTACACCTTC. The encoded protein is CSVEVGHRIYGYTF.

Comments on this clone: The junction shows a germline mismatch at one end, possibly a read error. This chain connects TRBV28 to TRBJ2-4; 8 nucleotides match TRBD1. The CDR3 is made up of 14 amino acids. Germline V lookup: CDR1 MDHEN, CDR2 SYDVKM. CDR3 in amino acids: CASSLPGQGNSQYF. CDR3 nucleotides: TGTGCCAGCAGTTTACCTGGACAGGGAAACAGTCAGTACTTC.

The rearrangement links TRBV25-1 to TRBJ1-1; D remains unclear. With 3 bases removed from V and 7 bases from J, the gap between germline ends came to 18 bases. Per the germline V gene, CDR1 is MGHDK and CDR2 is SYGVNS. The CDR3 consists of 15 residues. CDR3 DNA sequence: TGTGCCAGCAGTGAGCTCCCGGGAGCGACCGGTGAAGCTTTCTTT. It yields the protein CASSELPGATGEAFF.

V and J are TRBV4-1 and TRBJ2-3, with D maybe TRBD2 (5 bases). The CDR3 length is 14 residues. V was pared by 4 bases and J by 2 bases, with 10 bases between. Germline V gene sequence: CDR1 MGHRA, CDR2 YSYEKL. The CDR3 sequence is CASSLLGATDTQYF. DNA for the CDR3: TGCGCCAGCAGCCTGTTGGGAGCCACAGATACGCAGTATTTT.

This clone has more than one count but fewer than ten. Written as DNA, the CDR3 is TGCAGCGTTAGAAGTACGCAGGCCGGGGAGCTGTTTTTT. This sequence encodes CSVRSTQAGELFF. The chain carries TRBV29-1 and TRBJ2-2; no firm D call. This CDR3 contains 13 residues. V lost 5 bases to trimming and J lost 6 bases, with 13 bases between them. Germline assignment: CDR1 SQVTM and CDR2 ANQGSEA.

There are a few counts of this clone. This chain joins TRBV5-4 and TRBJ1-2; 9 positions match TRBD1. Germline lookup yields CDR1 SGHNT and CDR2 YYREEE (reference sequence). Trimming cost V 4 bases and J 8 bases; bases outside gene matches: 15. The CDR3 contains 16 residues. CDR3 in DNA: TGTGCCAGCAGCGCACCTACAGGGGGCGGCCAGGCCGGCTACACCTTC. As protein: CASSAPTGGGQAGYTF.

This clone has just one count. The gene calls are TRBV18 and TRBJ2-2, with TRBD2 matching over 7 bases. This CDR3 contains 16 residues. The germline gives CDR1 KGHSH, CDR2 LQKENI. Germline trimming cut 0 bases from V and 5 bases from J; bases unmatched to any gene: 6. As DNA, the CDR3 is TGTGCCAGCTCACCACCCGGGACTATATTTACCGGGGAGCTGTTTTTT. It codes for CASSPPGTIFTGELFF.

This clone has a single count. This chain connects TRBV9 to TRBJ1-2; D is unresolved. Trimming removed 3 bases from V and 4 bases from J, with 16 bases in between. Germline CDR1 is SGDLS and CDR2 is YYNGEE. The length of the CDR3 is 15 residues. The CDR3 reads CASSAQPQPTYGYTF. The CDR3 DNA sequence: TGTGCCAGCAGCGCCCAGCCACAGCCGACCTATGGCTACACCTTC.

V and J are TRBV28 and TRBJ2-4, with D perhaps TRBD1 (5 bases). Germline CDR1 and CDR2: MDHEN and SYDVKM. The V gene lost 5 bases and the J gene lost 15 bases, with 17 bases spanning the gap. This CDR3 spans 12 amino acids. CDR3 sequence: CASSQGASRRYF. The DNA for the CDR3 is TGTGCCAGCAGTCAAGGGGCCTCCCGGAGGTACTTC.

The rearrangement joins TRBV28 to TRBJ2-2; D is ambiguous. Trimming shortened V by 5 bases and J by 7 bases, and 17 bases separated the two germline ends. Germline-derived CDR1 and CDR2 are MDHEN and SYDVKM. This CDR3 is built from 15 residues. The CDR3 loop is CASSEPGLRDGELFF. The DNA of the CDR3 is TGTGCCAGCAGTGAACCAGGATTGAGAGACGGGGAGCTGTTTTTT. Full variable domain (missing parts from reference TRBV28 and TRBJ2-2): DVKVTQSSRYLVKRTGEKVFLECVQDMDHENMFWYRQDPGLGLRLIYFSYDVKMKEKGDIPEGYSVSREKKERFSLILESASTNQTSMYLCASSEPGLRDGELFFGEGSRLTVL.

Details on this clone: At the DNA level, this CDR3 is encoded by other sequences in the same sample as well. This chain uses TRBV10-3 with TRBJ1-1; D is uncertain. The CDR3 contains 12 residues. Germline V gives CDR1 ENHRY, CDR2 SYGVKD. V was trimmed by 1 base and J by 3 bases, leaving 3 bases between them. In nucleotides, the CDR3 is TGTGCCATCAGTGAGTTAGACACTGAAGCTTTCTTT. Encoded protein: CAISELDTEAFF.

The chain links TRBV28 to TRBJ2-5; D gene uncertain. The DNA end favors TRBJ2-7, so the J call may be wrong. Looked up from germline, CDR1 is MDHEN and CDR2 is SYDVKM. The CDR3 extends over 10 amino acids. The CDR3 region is CASSQLEQYF. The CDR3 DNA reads TGTGCCAGCAGTCAACTCGAGCAGTACTTC.

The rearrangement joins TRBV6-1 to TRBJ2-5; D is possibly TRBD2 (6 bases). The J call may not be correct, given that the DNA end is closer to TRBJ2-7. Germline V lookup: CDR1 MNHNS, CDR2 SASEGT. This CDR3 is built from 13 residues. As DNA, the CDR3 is TGTGCCAGCAGTGGGGGGGTAGCCTACGAGCAGTACTTC. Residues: CASSGGVAYEQYF.

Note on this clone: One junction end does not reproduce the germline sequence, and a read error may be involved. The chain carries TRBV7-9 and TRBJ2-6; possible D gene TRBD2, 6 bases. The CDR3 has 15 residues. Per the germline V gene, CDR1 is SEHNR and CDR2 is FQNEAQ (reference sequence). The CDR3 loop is CASRRRGSGANGLTF. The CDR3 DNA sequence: TGTGCCAGCAGGCGCCGGGGGTCTGGGGCCAACGGCCTGACTTTC.

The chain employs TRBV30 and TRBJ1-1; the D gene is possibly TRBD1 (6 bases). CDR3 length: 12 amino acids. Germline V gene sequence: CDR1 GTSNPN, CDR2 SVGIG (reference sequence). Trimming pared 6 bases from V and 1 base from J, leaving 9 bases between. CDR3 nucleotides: TGTGCCTGTGACAGGAGGAACACTGAAGCTTTCTTT. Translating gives CACDRRNTEAFF.

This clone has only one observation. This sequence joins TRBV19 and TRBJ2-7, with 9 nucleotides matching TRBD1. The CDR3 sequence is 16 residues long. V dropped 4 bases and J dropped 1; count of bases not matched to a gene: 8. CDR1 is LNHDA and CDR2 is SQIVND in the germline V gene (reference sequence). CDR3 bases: TGTGCCAGTAGTACCCACGGACAGGGGCTATCCTACGAGCAGTACTTC. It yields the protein CASSTHGQGLSYEQYF.

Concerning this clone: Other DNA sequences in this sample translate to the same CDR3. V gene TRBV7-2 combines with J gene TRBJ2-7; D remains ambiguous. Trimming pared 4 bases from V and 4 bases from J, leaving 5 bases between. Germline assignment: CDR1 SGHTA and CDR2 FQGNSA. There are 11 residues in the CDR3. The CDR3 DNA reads TGTGCCAGCAGCTCCTTATACGAGCAGTACTTC. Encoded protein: CASSSLYEQYF.

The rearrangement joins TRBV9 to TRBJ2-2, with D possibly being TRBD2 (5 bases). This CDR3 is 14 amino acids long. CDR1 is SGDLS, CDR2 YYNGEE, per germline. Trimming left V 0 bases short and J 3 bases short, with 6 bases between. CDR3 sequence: CASSVGTDTGELFF. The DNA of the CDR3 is TGTGCCAGCAGCGTAGGGACTGACACCGGGGAGCTGTTTTTT.

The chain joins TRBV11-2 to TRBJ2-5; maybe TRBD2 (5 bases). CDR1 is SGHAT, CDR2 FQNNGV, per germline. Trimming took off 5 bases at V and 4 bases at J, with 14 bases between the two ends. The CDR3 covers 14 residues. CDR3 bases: TGTGCCAGCAGCCTCCGGACTGGATCAGAGACCCAGTACTTC. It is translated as CASSLRTGSETQYF.